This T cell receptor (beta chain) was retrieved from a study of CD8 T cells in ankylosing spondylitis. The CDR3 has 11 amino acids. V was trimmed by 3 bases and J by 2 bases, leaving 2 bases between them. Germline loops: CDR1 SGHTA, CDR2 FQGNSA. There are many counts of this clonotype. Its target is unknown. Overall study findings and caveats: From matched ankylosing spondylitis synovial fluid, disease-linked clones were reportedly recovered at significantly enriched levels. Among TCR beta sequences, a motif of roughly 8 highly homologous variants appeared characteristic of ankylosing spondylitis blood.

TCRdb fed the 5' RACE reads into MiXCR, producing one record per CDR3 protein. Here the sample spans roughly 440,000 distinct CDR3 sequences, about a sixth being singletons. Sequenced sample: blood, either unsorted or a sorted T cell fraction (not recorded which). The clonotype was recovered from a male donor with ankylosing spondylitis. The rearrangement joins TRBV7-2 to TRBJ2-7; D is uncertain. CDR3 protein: CASSLTYEQYF. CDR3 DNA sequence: TGTGCCAGCAGCTTGACCTACGAGCAGTACTTC. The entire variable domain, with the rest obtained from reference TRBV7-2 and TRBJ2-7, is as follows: GAGVSQSPSNKVTEKGKDVELRCDPISGHTALYWYRQSLGQGLEFLIYFQGNSAPDKSGLPSDRFSAERTGGSVSTLTIQRTQQEDSAVYLCASSLTYEQYFGPGTRLTVT.